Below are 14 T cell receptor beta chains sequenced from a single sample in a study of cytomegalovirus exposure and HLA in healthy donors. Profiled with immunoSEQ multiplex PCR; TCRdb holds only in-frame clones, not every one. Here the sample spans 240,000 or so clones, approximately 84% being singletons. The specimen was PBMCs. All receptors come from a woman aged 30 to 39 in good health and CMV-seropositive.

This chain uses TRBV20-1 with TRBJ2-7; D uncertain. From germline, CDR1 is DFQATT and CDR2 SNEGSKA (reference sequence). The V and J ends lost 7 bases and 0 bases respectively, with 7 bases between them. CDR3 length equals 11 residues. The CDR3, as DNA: TGCAGTGTGCAGATCTCCTACGAGCAGTACTTC. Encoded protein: CSVQISYEQYF.

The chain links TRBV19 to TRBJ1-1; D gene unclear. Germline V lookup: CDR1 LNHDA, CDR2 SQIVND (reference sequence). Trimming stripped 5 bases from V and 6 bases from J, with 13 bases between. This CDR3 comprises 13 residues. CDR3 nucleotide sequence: TGTGCCAGTAGTCTCAGTCCCCTCGCTGAAGCTTTCTTT. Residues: CASSLSPLAEAFF.

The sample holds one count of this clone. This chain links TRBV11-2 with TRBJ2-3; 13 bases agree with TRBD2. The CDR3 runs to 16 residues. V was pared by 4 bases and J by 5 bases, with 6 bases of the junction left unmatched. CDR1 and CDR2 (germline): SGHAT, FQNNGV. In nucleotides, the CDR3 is TGTGCCAGCAGCTCCACTAGCGGGAGGGCCAAAGATACGCAGTATTTT. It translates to CASSSTSGRAKDTQYF.

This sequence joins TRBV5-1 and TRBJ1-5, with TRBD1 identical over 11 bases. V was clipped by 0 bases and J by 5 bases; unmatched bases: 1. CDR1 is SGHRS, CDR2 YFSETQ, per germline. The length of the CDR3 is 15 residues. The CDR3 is CASSLGTGGDQPQHF. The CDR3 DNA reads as TGCGCCAGCAGCTTGGGGACAGGGGGCGATCAGCCCCAGCATTTT.

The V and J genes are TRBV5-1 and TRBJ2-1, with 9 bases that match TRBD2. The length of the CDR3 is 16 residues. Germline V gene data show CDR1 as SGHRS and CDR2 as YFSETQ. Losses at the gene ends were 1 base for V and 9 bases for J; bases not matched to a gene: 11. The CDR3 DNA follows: TGCGCCAGCAGCTTGCAGGCTAGCGGGACGAGGGGTGAGCAGTTCTTC. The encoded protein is CASSLQASGTRGEQFF.

In nucleotides, the CDR3 is TGCGCCACCTCGATTCTCTCGCGGGATAGTGGCACAGATACGCAGTATTTT. It codes for CATSILSRDSGTDTQYF. V is TRBV5-1 and J is TRBJ2-3, with D tentatively TRBD2 (6 bases). V was trimmed by 9 bases and J by 1 base, leaving 24 bases between them. In germline, CDR1 is SGHRS, CDR2 YFSETQ. This CDR3 has 17 residues. The variable domain in full, completed from reference TRBV5-1 and TRBJ2-3, reads KAGVTQTPRYLIKTRGQQVTLSCSPISGHRSVSWYQQTPGQGLQFLFEYFSETQRNKGNFPGRFSGRQFSNSRSEMNVSTLELGDSALYLCATSILSRDSGTDTQYFGPGTRLTVL.

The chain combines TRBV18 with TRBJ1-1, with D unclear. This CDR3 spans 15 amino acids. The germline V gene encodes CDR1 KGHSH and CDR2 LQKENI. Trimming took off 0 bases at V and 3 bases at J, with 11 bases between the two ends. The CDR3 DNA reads TGTGCCAGCTCACCACCGACGACGGGTTACACTGAAGCTTTCTTT. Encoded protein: CASSPPTTGYTEAFF.

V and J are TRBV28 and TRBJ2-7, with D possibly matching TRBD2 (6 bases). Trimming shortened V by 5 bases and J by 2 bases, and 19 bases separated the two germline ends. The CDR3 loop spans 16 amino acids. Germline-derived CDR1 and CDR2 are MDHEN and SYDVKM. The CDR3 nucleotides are TGTGCCAGCAGTCTAGGCGGGGTCCCCTCAGCCTACGAGCAGTACTTC. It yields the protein CASSLGGVPSAYEQYF.

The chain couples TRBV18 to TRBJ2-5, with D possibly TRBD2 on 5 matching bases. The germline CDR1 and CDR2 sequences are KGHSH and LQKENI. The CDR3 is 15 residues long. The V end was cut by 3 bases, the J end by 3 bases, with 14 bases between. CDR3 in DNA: TGTGCCAGCTCACCGGCCGGGAACCGCGAAGAGACCCAGTACTTC. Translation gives CASSPAGNREETQYF. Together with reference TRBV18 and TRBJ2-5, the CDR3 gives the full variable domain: NAGVMQNPRHLVRRRGQEARLRCSPMKGHSHVYWYRQLPEEGLKFMVYLQKENIIDESGMPKERFSAEFPKEGPSILRIQQVVRGDSAAYFCASSPAGNREETQYFGPGTRLLVL.

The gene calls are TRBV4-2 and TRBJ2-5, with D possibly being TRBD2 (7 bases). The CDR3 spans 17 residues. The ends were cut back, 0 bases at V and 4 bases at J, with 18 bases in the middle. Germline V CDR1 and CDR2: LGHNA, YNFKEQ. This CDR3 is CASSQDQRQGRGETQYF. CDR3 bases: TGTGCCAGCAGCCAAGATCAGCGGCAGGGGAGGGGAGAGACCCAGTACTTC.

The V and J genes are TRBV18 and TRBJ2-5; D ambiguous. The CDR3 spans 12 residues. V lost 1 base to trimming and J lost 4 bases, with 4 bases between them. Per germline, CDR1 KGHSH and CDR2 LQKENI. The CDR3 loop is CASSPLRETQYF. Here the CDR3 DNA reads TGTGCCAGCTCACCACTTAGAGAGACCCAGTACTTC.

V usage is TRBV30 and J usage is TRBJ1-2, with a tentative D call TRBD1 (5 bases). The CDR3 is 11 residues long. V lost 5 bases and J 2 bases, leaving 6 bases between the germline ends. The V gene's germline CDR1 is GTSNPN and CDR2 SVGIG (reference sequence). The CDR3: CAWDRNYGYTF. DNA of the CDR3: TGTGCCTGGGACAGAAACTATGGCTACACCTTC.

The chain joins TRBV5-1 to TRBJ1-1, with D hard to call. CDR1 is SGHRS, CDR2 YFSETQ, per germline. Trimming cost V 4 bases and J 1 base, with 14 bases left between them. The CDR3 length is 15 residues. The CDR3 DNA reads TGCGCCAGCAGCGGCAACTCGGGGTGGAACACTGAAGCTTTCTTT. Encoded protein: CASSGNSGWNTEAFF.

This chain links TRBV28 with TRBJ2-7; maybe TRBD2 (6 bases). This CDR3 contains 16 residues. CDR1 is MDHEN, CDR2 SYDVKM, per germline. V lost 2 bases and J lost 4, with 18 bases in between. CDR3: CASSLNGREEYYEQYF. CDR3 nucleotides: TGTGCCAGCAGTTTAAACGGCAGGGAGGAATATTACGAGCAGTACTTC.